This T cell receptor (beta chain) was documented in a study of early T cells in non-severe SARS-CoV-2 infection. Study-wide context: Bulk RNA from unsorted whole blood was sequenced; chains were unpaired.

Germline V CDR1 and CDR2: MNHNY, SVGAGI (reference sequence). Trimming left V 8 bases short and J 3 bases short, with 8 bases between. The CDR3 sequence is 12 residues long. Unique molecular identifiers tagged individual cDNA molecules. TCRdb analysed the 5' RACE reads with MiXCR anew, one entry per CDR3 protein. The sample records tens of thousands of distinct CDR3 sequences, approximately 13% being singletons. The sample was whole blood, taken at baseline. The chain uses TRBV6-6 and TRBJ1-3, with no clear D. The TCR comes from an adult who was a healthcare worker with PCR-confirmed SARS-CoV-2 infection or an uninfected control (not recorded which). The CDR3 nucleotides read TGTGCCAGCGGATCAGATGGAAACACCATATATTTT. It codes for CASGSDGNTIYF.